What follows are 17 T cell receptor beta chains derived from one specimen sequenced in a study of blood T cell repertoires in COVID-19. Clones were read by immunoSEQ multiplex PCR, and TCRdb kept only the in-frame ones, dropping some. The sample holds some 270,000 clones, around 91% seen once. Sequences were obtained from peripheral blood. The receptors derive from a woman aged 55-69 years with COVID-19, enrolled during active disease.

The CDR3 nucleotides read TGTGCCAGCAGCGTTACGGATGGAGGGGGCTACACCTTC. It encodes CASSVTDGGGYTF. The rearrangement uses TRBV9 and TRBJ1-2, with D unclear. Trimming left V 2 bases short and J 8 bases short, with 13 bases between. Germline values: CDR1 SGDLS, CDR2 YYNGEE. The CDR3 contains 13 residues.

For this clone: At the DNA level, this CDR3 is encoded by other sequences in the same sample as well. This chain connects TRBV6-5 to TRBJ2-7; 9 nucleotides align to TRBD1. The CDR3 is 15 residues long. Trimming took 0 bases from V and 3 from J; bases not matched to a gene: 3. Germline CDR1 is MNHEY and CDR2 is SVGAGI. The CDR3 here is CASSYSPGQGYEQYF. The CDR3 DNA reads TGTGCCAGCAGTTACTCTCCGGGACAGGGCTACGAGCAGTACTTC.

V is TRBV29-1 and J is TRBJ1-1, with a tentative D call TRBD1 (5 bases). CDR3 length equals 13 residues. Trimming shortened V by 5 bases and J by 5 bases, and 15 bases separated the two germline ends. CDR1 is SQVTM, CDR2 ANQGSEA, per germline. CDR3 sequence (DNA): TGCAGCGTTAAACAGGAAGTCGATACTGAAGCTTTCTTT. Translating gives CSVKQEVDTEAFF.

The chain has TRBV20-1 and TRBJ1-2, with D unclear. The CDR3 has 12 amino acids. V was clipped by 3 bases and J by 6 bases, with 11 bases between them. Germline V gene lookup returns CDR1 DFQATT and CDR2 SNEGSKA (reference sequence). The chain's CDR3 is CSASSGVDGYTF. DNA for the CDR3: TGCAGTGCTAGTAGCGGGGTGGATGGCTACACCTTC.

The V and J genes are TRBV27 and TRBJ2-7, with D hard to call. The CDR3 has 13 amino acids. Trimming removed 2 bases from V and 3 bases from J, with 8 bases in between. The germline V gene encodes CDR1 MNHEY and CDR2 SMNVEV (reference sequence). The CDR3 protein is CASSLAVFYEQYF. The CDR3 DNA reads TGTGCCAGCAGTTTAGCGGTTTTCTACGAGCAGTACTTC.

This chain joins TRBV6-6 and TRBJ1-2, with a tentative D call TRBD1 (6 bases). CDR1 and CDR2 (germline): MNHNY, SVGAGI (reference sequence). V lost 7 bases to trimming and J lost 4 bases, with 19 bases between them. There are 15 residues in the CDR3. CDR3 residues: CASISPGAVVYGYTF. CDR3 coding DNA: TGTGCCAGCATAAGTCCAGGGGCGGTTGTCTATGGCTACACCTTC.

The chain's CDR3 is CASSYWAGDYEQYF. In nucleotides, the CDR3 is TGTGCCAGCAGTTACTGGGCCGGGGATTACGAGCAGTACTTC. The genes are TRBV6-2 or TRBV6-3 and TRBJ2-7, with a weak D call TRBD2 (5 bases). There are 14 residues in the CDR3. Looked up from germline, CDR1 is MNHEY and CDR2 is SVGEGT. V was trimmed by 1 base and J by 4 bases, leaving 11 bases between them.

The J gene is TRBJ2-3, the V gene TRBV7-3; 7 nucleotides align to TRBD1. Trimming took 3 bases from V and 0 from J; bases not matched to a gene: 12. There are 18 residues in the CDR3. Looked up from germline, CDR1 is SGHTA and CDR2 is FQGTGA. The CDR3 reads CASSFGTASFPSTDTQYF. The CDR3 DNA reads as TGTGCCAGCAGCTTCGGGACAGCCTCTTTTCCTAGCACAGATACGCAGTATTTT.

This chain uses TRBV13 with TRBJ2-7; possibly TRBD1 for D (5 bases). Germline V gene lookup returns CDR1 PRHDT and CDR2 FYEKMQ (reference sequence). This CDR3 is 13 amino acids long. Trimming took 5 bases from V and 6 from J, leaving 14 bases between them. The CDR3 region is CASSLGRFGEQYF. The DNA of the CDR3 is TGTGCCAGCAGCCTGGGGCGGTTTGGCGAGCAGTACTTC. The full variable domain, its missing parts supplied by reference TRBV13 and TRBJ2-7, is AAGVIQSPRHLIKEKRETATLKCYPIPRHDTVYWYQQGPGQDPQFLISFYEKMQSDKGSIPDRFSAQQFSDYHSELNMSSLELGDSALYFCASSLGRFGEQYFGPGTRLTVT.

This clone is a singleton in its sample. The chain combines TRBV21-1 with TRBJ1-2. TRBV21-1 is a known pseudogene. The CDR3 covers 15 residues. The CDR3 reads CASPRSGPPYYGYTF. The CDR3 nucleotides are TGTGCCAGCCCCCGTTCGGGTCCCCCCTACTATGGCTACACCTTC.

V and J are TRBV19 and TRBJ1-5; 8 bases align to TRBD1. Germline-derived CDR1 and CDR2 are LNHDA and SQIVND (reference sequence). CDR3 length: 13 amino acids. Germline trimming cut 9 bases from V and 6 bases from J; bases unmatched to any gene: 7. The CDR3 loop is CASGRTGRQPQHF. As DNA, the CDR3 is TGTGCCAGCGGAAGGACAGGGCGTCAGCCCCAGCATTTT.

This chain links TRBV6-2 or TRBV6-3 with TRBJ1-1, with 7 nucleotides matching TRBD1. The CDR3 is 14 amino acids. CDR1 MNHEY and CDR2 SVGEGT come from the germline V gene. V trimming: 4 bases; J trimming: 1 base; junction bases outside the gene matches: 3. The DNA of the CDR3 is TGTGCCAGCAGTTCACAGGGGCAGAACACTGAAGCTTTCTTT. Translated, it gives CASSSQGQNTEAFF.

The gene calls are TRBV30 and TRBJ1-5, with a tentative D call TRBD1 (5 bases). The CDR3 is 13 amino acids. The germline V gene has CDR1 GTSNPN and CDR2 SVGIG (reference sequence). V was pared by 2 bases and J by 3 bases, with 8 bases between. This CDR3 reads CAWSRGLNQPQHF. CDR3 nucleotides: TGTGCCTGGAGTAGGGGTCTCAATCAGCCCCAGCATTTT.

The chain combines TRBV10-3 with TRBJ1-6; TRBD1 aligns across 7 bases. Germline loops: CDR1 ENHRY, CDR2 SYGVKD. V shed 6 bases and J 6 bases; nucleotides not matched to a gene: 8. The CDR3 has 15 residues. CDR3 nucleotides: TGTGCCATCAGACCGGGACAGCAAATTAATTCACCCCTCCACTTT. Residues: CAIRPGQQINSPLHF.

This clone was picked up many times. The rearrangement links TRBV6-4 to TRBJ2-7; D is uncertain. V shed 0 bases and J shed 6 bases, with 9 bases lying between them. The CDR3 loop spans 13 amino acids. The germline V gene has CDR1 MRHNA and CDR2 SNTAGT. The CDR3 DNA follows: TGTGCCAGCAGTGACTCGAGTACGGGCGAGCAGTACTTC. Its translation is CASSDSSTGEQYF.

The chain has TRBV7-2 and TRBJ1-1, with TRBD1 as a possible D gene (6 bases). This CDR3 region has 14 residues. The V and J ends lost 3 bases and 0 bases respectively, with 8 bases between them. CDR1 and CDR2 from the germline V gene are SGHTA and FQGNSA. CDR3 sequence (DNA): TGTGCCAGCAGCTTGGACAGACTGAACACTGAAGCTTTCTTT. It yields the protein CASSLDRLNTEAFF.

The chain uses TRBV9 and TRBJ2-5; maybe TRBD2 (6 bases). The CDR3 covers 15 residues. Germline V gives CDR1 SGDLS, CDR2 YYNGEE. V was shortened by 4 bases and J by 4 bases, with 17 bases between the two germline ends. For the CDR3, the DNA is TGTGCCAGCAGCTCCCCTGGGGGGTTAGGAGAGACCCAGTACTTC. Translating it yields CASSSPGGLGETQYF. The entire variable domain, with the rest obtained from reference TRBV9 and TRBJ2-5, is as follows: DSGVTQTPKHLITATGQRVTLRCSPRSGDLSVYWYQQSLDQGLQFLIQYYNGEERAKGNILERFSAQQFPDLHSELNLSSLELGDSALYFCASSSPGGLGETQYFGPGTRLLVL.